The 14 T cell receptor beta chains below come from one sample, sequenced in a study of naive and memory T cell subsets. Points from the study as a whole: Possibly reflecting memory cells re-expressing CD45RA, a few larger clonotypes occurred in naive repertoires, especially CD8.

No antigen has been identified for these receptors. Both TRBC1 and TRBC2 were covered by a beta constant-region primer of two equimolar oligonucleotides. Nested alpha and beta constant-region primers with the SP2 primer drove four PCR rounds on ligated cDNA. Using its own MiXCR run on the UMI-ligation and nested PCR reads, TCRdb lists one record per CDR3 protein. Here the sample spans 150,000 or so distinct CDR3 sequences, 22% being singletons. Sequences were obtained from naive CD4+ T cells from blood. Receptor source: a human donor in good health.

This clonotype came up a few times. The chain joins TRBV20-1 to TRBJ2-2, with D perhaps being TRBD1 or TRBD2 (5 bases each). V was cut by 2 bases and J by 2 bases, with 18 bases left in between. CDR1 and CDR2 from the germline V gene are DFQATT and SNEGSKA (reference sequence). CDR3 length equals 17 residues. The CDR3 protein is CSARLLTTGLNTGELFF. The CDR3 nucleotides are TGCAGTGCTAGACTCTTAACTACAGGACTCAACACCGGGGAGCTGTTTTTT.

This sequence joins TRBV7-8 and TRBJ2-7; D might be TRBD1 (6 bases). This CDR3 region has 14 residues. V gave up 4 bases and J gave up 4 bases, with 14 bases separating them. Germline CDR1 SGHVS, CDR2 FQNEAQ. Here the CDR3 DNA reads TGTGCCAGCAGCTACAAGACAGGTTCTTACGAGCAGTACTTC. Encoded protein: CASSYKTGSYEQYF.

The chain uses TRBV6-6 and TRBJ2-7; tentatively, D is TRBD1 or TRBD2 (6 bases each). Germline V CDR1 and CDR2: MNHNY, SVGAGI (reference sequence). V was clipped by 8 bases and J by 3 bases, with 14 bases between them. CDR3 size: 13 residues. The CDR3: CASGNREDYEQYF. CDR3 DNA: TGTGCCAGCGGAAACAGGGAGGACTACGAGCAGTACTTC.

CDR3 amino acids: CASTEVAGGLVGFF. The CDR3 DNA is TGTGCCAGCACCGAGGTAGCGGGAGGGTTGGTTGGGTTCTTC. This chain connects TRBV28 to TRBJ2-1; 11 bases are shared with TRBD2. Germline values: CDR1 MDHEN, CDR2 SYDVKM. The CDR3 spans 14 residues. V lost 7 bases and J lost 15; bases outside the gene matches: 14.

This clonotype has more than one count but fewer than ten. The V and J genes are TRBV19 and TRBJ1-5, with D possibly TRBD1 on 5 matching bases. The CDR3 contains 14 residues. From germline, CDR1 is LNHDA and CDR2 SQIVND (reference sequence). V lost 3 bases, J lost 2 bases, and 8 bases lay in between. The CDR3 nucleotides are TGTGCCAGTAGTATCCGGGGACGCAATCAGCCCCAGCATTTT. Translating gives CASSIRGRNQPQHF.

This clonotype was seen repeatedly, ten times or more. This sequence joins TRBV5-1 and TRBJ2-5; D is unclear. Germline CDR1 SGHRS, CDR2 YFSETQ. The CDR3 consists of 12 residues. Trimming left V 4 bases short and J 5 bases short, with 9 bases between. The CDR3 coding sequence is TGCGCCAGCAGCCTGACTGCCGAGACCCAGTACTTC. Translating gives CASSLTAETQYF.

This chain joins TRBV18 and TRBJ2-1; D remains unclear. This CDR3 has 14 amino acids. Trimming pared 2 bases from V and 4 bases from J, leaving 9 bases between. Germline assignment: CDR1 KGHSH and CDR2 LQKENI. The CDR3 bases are TGTGCCAGCTCACCAGCCAAGGGATACAATGAGCAGTTCTTC. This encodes CASSPAKGYNEQFF.

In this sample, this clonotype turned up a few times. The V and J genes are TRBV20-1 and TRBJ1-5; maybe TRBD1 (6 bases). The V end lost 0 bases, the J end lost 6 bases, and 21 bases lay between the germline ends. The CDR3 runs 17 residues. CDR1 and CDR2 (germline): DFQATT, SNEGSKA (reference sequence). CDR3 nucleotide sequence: TGCAGTGCTAGAGATTACGTCGGCAGGGGAAGATTTCAGCCCCAGCATTTT. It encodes CSARDYVGRGRFQPQHF.

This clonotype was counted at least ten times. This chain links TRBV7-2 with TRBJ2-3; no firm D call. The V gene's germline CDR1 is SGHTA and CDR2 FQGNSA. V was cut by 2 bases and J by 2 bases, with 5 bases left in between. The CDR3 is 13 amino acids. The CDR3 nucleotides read TGTGCCAGCAGCTTATCCTACACAGATACGCAGTATTTT. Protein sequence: CASSLSYTDTQYF.

This CDR3 is CASRQVGDRVYEQYF. The CDR3 nucleotides are TGTGCCAGCAGACAAGTCGGGGACAGGGTCTACGAGCAGTACTTC. The chain carries TRBV6-2 or TRBV6-3 and TRBJ2-7; 9 positions agree with TRBD1. The CDR3 sequence is 15 residues long. Germline CDR1 MNHEY, CDR2 SVGEGT. The V and J ends lost 6 bases and 3 bases, in that order; junction bases with no gene match: 9.

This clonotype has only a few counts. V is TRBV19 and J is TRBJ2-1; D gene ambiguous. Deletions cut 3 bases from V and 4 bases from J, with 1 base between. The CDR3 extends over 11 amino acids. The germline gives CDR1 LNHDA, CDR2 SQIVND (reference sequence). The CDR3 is CASSMYNEQFF. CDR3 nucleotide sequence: TGTGCCAGTAGTATGTACAATGAGCAGTTCTTC.

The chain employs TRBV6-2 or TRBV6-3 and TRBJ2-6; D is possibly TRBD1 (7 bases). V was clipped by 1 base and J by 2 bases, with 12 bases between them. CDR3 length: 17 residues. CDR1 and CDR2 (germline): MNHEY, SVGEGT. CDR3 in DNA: TGTGCCAGCAGTTACTGGGGCAGGGGGGCTGGGGCCAACGTCCTGACTTTC. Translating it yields CASSYWGRGAGANVLTF.

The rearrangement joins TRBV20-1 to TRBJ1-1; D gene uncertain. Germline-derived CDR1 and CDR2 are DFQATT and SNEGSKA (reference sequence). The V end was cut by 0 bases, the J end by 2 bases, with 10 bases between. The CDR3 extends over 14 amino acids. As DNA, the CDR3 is TGCAGTGCTAGAGAAAGTTCCATAAACACTGAAGCTTTCTTT. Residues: CSARESSINTEAFF.

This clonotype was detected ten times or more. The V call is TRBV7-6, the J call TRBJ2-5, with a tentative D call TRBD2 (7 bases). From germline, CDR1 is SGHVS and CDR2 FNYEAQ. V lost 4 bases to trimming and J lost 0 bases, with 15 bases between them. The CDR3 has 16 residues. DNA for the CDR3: TGTGCCAGCAGCTCCCGAGGGGAGGGGGACCAAGAGACCCAGTACTTC. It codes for CASSSRGEGDQETQYF.